This TCR beta chain was sequenced during a study of cytomegalovirus exposure and HLA in healthy donors. All the people who gave samples were healthy bone marrow donors. Trimming cost V 4 bases and J 0 bases, with 15 bases left between them. Germline CDR1 and CDR2: SGHRS and YFSETQ. The CDR3 consists of 16 residues. Worth noting for this clone: Its antigen is not identified.

Study-wide findings and caveats: A later analysis reportedly found fewer N-insertions in an Asian-associated ancestry cluster than the approximately 700-donor mean.

PCR employed 60 Vbeta and 13 Jbeta primers. Sequenced by immunoSEQ multiplex PCR; TCRdb stores in-frame clones only, minus some. This sample yields about 130,000 clones, of which 80% are seen a single time; around 4.8% belongs to the top ten. Sequencing was performed on PBMCs. V and J are TRBV5-1 and TRBJ2-3; perhaps TRBD1 as D (6 bases). The source of this sequence is a man aged 30 to 39 in good health. The CDR3 loop is CASSRGSARSTDTQYF. As DNA, the CDR3 is TGCGCCAGCAGCAGGGGGTCAGCCCGTAGCACAGATACGCAGTATTTT.